This TCR beta chain was identified during a study of identical twins. Regarding the study as a whole: With abundant cord blood beta clonotypes, insertions were fewer; memory repertoires showed no such pattern. The models systematically underestimated how much out-of-frame TCR alpha was shared in monozygotic twins.

Looked up from germline, CDR1 is SEHNR and CDR2 is FQNEAQ (reference sequence). CDR3 size: 13 residues. V was trimmed by 6 bases and J by 3 bases, leaving 11 bases between them. Comment on this clonotype: The antigen is not known.

Template switching added a universal primer site, and cDNA bore unique molecular identifiers. In TCRdb, the 5' RACE reads were re-called with MiXCR into one record per CDR3 protein. The sample gives some 500,000 distinct CDR3 sequences, around a tenth of which show up once; roughly 3.2% is in the top ten. Another study also made use of these data, one on yellow fever vaccine responses in identical twins.

Input material: PBMCs. The TCR sequence derives from a woman aged 18 to 35 in good health. The genes are TRBV7-9 and TRBJ2-5; weak D call: TRBD2 (6 bases). CDR3 sequence reads: CASSPPGEETQYF. In nucleotides, the CDR3 is TGTGCCAGCAGTCCCCCGGGGGAAGAGACCCAGTACTTC.